This TCR beta chain is drawn from a study of T cell responses to AZD1222 COVID-19 vaccine (dated by TCRdb to the early 2020s). At the level of the whole study: AZD1222 recipients whose second dose came at about 4 weeks and those whose second dose came at about 12 weeks were combined into one group, since spike-specific TCR depth and breadth did not differ between the two schedules. A total of roughly 240 trial participants underwent TCR sequencing, of whom 200 to 220 received two doses of AZD1222 and around 25 received two doses of the MenACWY control vaccine. Trial participants were enrolled into age subgroups of 18-55, 56-69 and 70-plus years, which contained about 150, 27 and 61 TCR-sequenced participants, respectively.

The CDR3 regions of human TCRbeta chains were analyzed by immunosequencing. Concerning the study's data processing: Repertoire TCRs were checked for matches against a reference library of SARS-CoV-2-specific TCRs that had been generated using the MIRA antigen-specificity platform. Breadth was defined as the fraction of unique TCRs that were SARS-CoV-2-associated. Depth was defined as the fraction of total T cells that were SARS-CoV-2-associated. Using the MIRA data, each spike-specific TCR was mapped to the spike region that the TCR reacts to and placed in a CD4 or CD8 class. Log10-transformed breadth and depth values were compared by one-way ANOVA with Sidak's multiple comparisons tests. TCRdb's version of the immuneACCESS table is confined to in-frame rearrangements and falls short of the full clone set. An unresolved V gene accounts for under half of the shortfall where checked; the remainder is of unknown origin. That table supplies the V and J calls and clone size; D and trimming were determined from the DNA. In this sample the table shows about 62,000 clones, roughly three quarters of which occur a single time. Around 15% of the sample goes to the ten largest clones.

Note on this clone: There is no known antigen for this receptor. The record has no base qualities; no much larger clone is one base away.

Trimming at the junction amounts to 7 bases on V and 5 bases on J, and the germline ends lie 11 bases apart. CDR1 MNHNY and CDR2 SVGAGI are derived from the germline V gene (reference sequence). There are 12 amino acids in the CDR3, from cysteine to phenylalanine inclusive. Just the 36-base CDR3 DNA is kept, in frame starting at base 1. General study outcomes and caveats: Reportedly, almost half of the unique spike-specific TCRs recognized epitopes lying outside the regions that are mutated in the B.1.351 and B.1.1.7 variants. A significant rise in spike-specific TCR breadth and depth was observed after two AZD1222 doses relative to day 0 and relative to MenACWY recipients. No day 14 peak-response samples were available, so repertoires were characterized only after the peak T cell response. Participants were mostly white British, with more females than males. The authors suggested clonal diversity may have been underestimated. The vaccine-associated CD4 TCRs covered the entire spike protein, and the dominant responses fell in regions 160-218 and 743-854. Conclusions about previously exposed vaccinees are limited, since just six or seven AZD1222 recipients were seropositive for SARS-CoV-2 at baseline. The 56-69-year group was small, and its depth increase did not reach significance, likely because of low power.

Sample time point, as interpreted from the label and publication: baseline before first vaccination. Vaccinee samples were obtained from the UK trials COV001 and COV002, which included a single-blind randomized controlled phase 2/3 trial of AZD1222 (ChAdOx1 nCoV-19) in healthy adults. Trial participant PBMC samples were collected at day 0 and day 28 after the second dose for TCRbeta chain sequencing. The sequence was collected from an adult in good health. The specimen was peripheral blood, collected on day 0 of AZD1222 vaccination. Recombination linked TRBV6-6 to TRBJ1-1, with no D gene named confidently. The DNA is TGTGCCAGCATCCTCGGTGGAACTGAAGCTTTCTTT. Its protein reads: CASILGGTEAFF.